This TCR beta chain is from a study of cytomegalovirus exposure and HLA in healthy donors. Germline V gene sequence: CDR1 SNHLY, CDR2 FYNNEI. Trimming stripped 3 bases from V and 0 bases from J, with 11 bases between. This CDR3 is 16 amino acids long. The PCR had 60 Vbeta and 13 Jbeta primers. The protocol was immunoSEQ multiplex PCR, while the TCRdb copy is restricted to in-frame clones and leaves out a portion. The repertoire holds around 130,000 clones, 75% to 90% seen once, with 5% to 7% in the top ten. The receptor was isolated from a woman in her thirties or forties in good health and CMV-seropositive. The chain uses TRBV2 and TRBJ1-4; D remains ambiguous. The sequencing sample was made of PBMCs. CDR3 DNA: TGTGCCAGCAGTGACAGAAACCTTGCAACTAATGAAAAACTGTTTTTT. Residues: CASSDRNLATNEKLFF.